The sequence of this TCR beta chain was determined in a study of cytomegalovirus exposure and HLA in healthy donors. About the research overall: Of all 400 or so donors who were genotyped, roughly 83% belonged to the Caucasian-associated ancestry cluster. Study-wide points: Earlier results showed most TCR beta V segments being productive about 87% or about 30% of the time. What a later analysis showed was that several of the most significant clusters appeared linked to common viral pathogens.

As regards this clone: Its antigen is currently unknown.

This CDR3 spans 15 amino acids. Germline CDR1 SNHLY, CDR2 FYNNEI. The V gene end was trimmed by 4 bases and the J gene end by 7 bases; junction bases not matched to a gene: 6. Primers for the PCR totalled 60 Vbeta and 13 Jbeta. Sequencing was performed with immunoSEQ multiplex PCR; in TCRdb, only in-frame clones are kept and a portion is missing. The sample spans about 87,000 clones; the ten largest clones claim just over 15%. The sequenced sample consisted of PBMCs. This TCR was recovered from a man aged 45-65 years in good health and CMV-seropositive. The rearrangement joins TRBV2 to TRBJ2-2; 10 bases agree with TRBD2. The CDR3 DNA reads TGTGCCAGCAGTGTGGAAGCGGGAGGGGTCGGGGAGCTGTTTTTT. Protein: CASSVEAGGVGELFF.